The 18 T cell receptor beta chains in this list originate from one sample, sequenced in a study of blood T cell repertoires in COVID-19. Libraries were prepared by immunoSEQ multiplex PCR; TCRdb keeps only in-frame clonotypes and omits some of them. The table includes some 200,000 clones, 84% detected once. The sample was peripheral blood. The receptors shown here come from a woman aged 50 to 60 with active or convalescent COVID-19.

The V and J genes are TRBV6-5 and TRBJ2-7; TRBD1 agrees at 9 bases. The germline CDR1 and CDR2 sequences are MNHEY and SVGAGI. V lost 6 bases to trimming and J lost 4 bases; unmatched junction nucleotides: 7. The CDR3 totals 14 residues. CDR3 sequence: CASSLTGQGYEQYV. CDR3 coding DNA: TGTGCCAGCAGCCTCACCGGACAGGGGTACGAGCAGTACGTC.

This clone was seen more than once but under ten times. Other DNA sequences in the same sample also yield this CDR3. The J gene is TRBJ2-7, the V gene TRBV9; a weak D match, TRBD2 (5 bases). The CDR3 consists of 13 residues. Germline lookup yields CDR1 SGDLS and CDR2 YYNGEE. V lost 0 bases and J lost 5, with 9 bases in between. CDR3 region: CASSVGPGNEQYV. CDR3 coding DNA: TGTGCCAGCAGCGTAGGACCGGGGAACGAGCAGTACGTC.

The CDR3 region has the DNA TGCGCCAGCACCCCCAGTGGGGAGCAGAGTGAGCAGTTCTTC. It codes for CASTPSGEQSEQFF. V usage is TRBV10-2 and J usage is TRBJ2-1, with D possibly being TRBD2 (5 bases). Trimming took off 7 bases at V and 9 bases at J, with 19 bases between the two ends. CDR1 is WSHSY, CDR2 SAAADI, per germline. The CDR3 has 14 residues.

The chain recombines TRBV6-6 with TRBJ2-1; the D gene is possibly TRBD2 (6 bases). Germline V gives CDR1 MNHNY, CDR2 SVGAGI (reference sequence). V lost 2 bases, J lost 5 bases, and 10 bases lay in between. The CDR3 is 14 residues long. The CDR3 DNA reads TGTGCCAGCAGTTACGGGACTCTTAACAATGAGCAGTTCTTC. Residues: CASSYGTLNNEQFF.

This sequence joins TRBV5-1 and TRBJ1-4, with 9 bases aligning to TRBD1. Trimming took 0 bases from V and 8 from J; bases not matched to a gene: 5. From germline, CDR1 is SGHRS and CDR2 YFSETQ. This CDR3 spans 15 amino acids. This CDR3 reads CASSLVQGAREKLFF. The CDR3 bases are TGCGCCAGCAGCTTGGTACAGGGGGCGAGGGAAAAACTGTTTTTT. The full variable domain, its missing parts supplied by reference TRBV5-1 and TRBJ1-4, is KAGVTQTPRYLIKTRGQQVTLSCSPISGHRSVSWYQQTPGQGLQFLFEYFSETQRNKGNFPGRFSGRQFSNSRSEMNVSTLELGDSALYLCASSLVQGAREKLFFGSGTQLSVL.

V gene TRBV28 combines with J gene TRBJ2-7; D uncertain. V lost 6 bases and J 2 bases, leaving 14 bases between the germline ends. Germline CDR1 reads MDHEN; CDR2 reads SYDVKM. CDR3 size: 14 residues. The CDR3 loop reads CASSLRRRAYEQYV. The CDR3 DNA reads TGTGCCAGCAGCCTCAGGCGCAGAGCCTACGAGCAGTACGTC.

The chain recombines TRBV4-1 with TRBJ1-4; tentative D call: TRBD1 (5 bases). The CDR3 consists of 18 residues. Germline CDR1 MGHRA, CDR2 YSYEKL. V lost 1 base to trimming and J lost 7 bases, with 22 bases between them. This CDR3 reads CASSQVNMGLLEGEKLFF. The CDR3 DNA follows: TGCGCCAGCAGCCAAGTAAACATGGGACTCCTAGAGGGTGAAAAACTGTTTTTT.

This sequence joins TRBV19 and TRBJ2-5, with 11 bases that match TRBD2. Germline CDR1 and CDR2: LNHDA and SQIVND (reference sequence). Trimming took 6 bases from V and 4 from J; bases not matched to a gene: 7. The CDR3 is 15 residues long. CDR3 bases: TGTGCCAGTAGCAGTAGCGGGAGGGCCACAGAGACCCAGTACTTC. Its translation is CASSSSGRATETQYF.

The rearrangement uses TRBV11-2 and TRBJ1-6; TRBD1 agrees at 7 bases. Trimming at V came to 1 base and at J to 7 bases, leaving 4 bases not matched to a gene. CDR3 length: 15 residues. Germline V gene data show CDR1 as SGHAT and CDR2 as FQNNGV. CDR3 coding DNA: TGTGCCAGCAGCTTAGTGTACAGGGGCAATTCACCCCTCCACTTT. This codes for CASSLVYRGNSPLHF.

The chain employs TRBV6-4 and TRBJ2-2; the D gene is possibly TRBD2 (5 bases). The length of the CDR3 is 15 residues. V was pared by 3 bases and J by 1 base, with 9 bases between. Germline-derived CDR1 and CDR2 are MRHNA and SNTAGT. CDR3 nucleotide sequence: TGTGCCAGCAGTGAAGGAGCGGAGAACACCGGGGAGCTGTTTTTT. Residues: CASSEGAENTGELFF.

In its sample, this clone was seen a few times. The gene calls are TRBV11-2 and TRBJ2-3; 12 nucleotides align to TRBD2. Germline V CDR1 and CDR2: SGHAT, FQNNGV. The CDR3 is 15 residues long. After removal of 3 bases from V and 5 bases from J, the junction contained 3 bases not matched to a gene. The DNA for the CDR3 is TGTGCCAGCAGCTTCGGACTAGCGGGGCAAGATACGCAGTATTTT. It encodes CASSFGLAGQDTQYF.

This chain uses TRBV11-3 with TRBJ1-1, with D tentatively TRBD1 (5 bases). The germline V gene encodes CDR1 SGHNT and CDR2 YENEEA. The CDR3 is 13 amino acids. Trimming took off 3 bases at V and 3 bases at J, with 8 bases between the two ends. As DNA, the CDR3 is TGTGCCAGCAGCTTCGGGGGGGACACTGAAGCTTTCTTT. This translates into CASSFGGDTEAFF.

V usage is TRBV10-1 and J usage is TRBJ2-7; 9 positions match TRBD2. V gave up 3 bases and J gave up 4 bases; unmatched junction bases: 10. This CDR3 region has 16 residues. Germline CDR1 and CDR2: WNHNN and SYGVQD (reference sequence). The CDR3 loop is CASSDYLSGGWYEQYV. The CDR3 nucleotides read TGCGCCAGCAGTGACTACCTGAGCGGGGGGTGGTACGAGCAGTACGTC.

In nucleotides, the CDR3 is TGTGCCAGCAGTTACGGGGACAGAGTCTATGGCTACACCTTC. Amino acids: CASSYGDRVYGYTF. The J gene is TRBJ1-2, the V gene TRBV6-5; the match to TRBD1 covers 7 bases. This CDR3 is built from 14 residues. The V gene end was trimmed by 2 bases and the J gene end by 4 bases; junction bases not matched to a gene: 4. Germline-derived CDR1 and CDR2 are MNHEY and SVGAGI.

The chain is built from TRBV30 and TRBJ1-4; TRBD1 matches 7 bases. This CDR3 spans 14 amino acids. V lost 2 bases and J lost 6; bases outside the gene matches: 6. Per germline, CDR1 GTSNPN and CDR2 SVGIG (reference sequence). The CDR3: CAWSYRGSHEKLFF. The CDR3 coding sequence is TGTGCCTGGAGTTACAGGGGTTCGCATGAAAAACTGTTTTTT.

The chain uses TRBV27 and TRBJ2-3; D is unresolved. Germline CDR1 is MNHEY and CDR2 is SMNVEV (reference sequence). V was cut by 5 bases and J by 0 bases, with 12 bases left in between. This CDR3 has 15 amino acids. Here the CDR3 DNA reads TGTGCCAGCAGTAGAGCGCCCCAGAGCACAGATACGCAGTATTTT. Amino acid sequence: CASSRAPQSTDTQYF.

The chain joins TRBV6-5 to TRBJ1-6; D uncertain. V lost 6 bases, J lost 10 bases, and 10 bases lay in between. In germline, CDR1 is MNHEY, CDR2 SVGAGI. The length of the CDR3 is 12 residues. The CDR3 DNA reads as TGTGCCAGCAGCAGTTATGGCTCACCCCTCCACTTT. It specifies CASSSYGSPLHF.

On this clone: At one end the junction does not follow the germline gene, possibly because of a read error. The chain couples TRBV28 to TRBJ2-7, with 9 bases fitting TRBD1. Per the germline V gene, CDR1 is MDHEN and CDR2 is SYDVKM. The CDR3 has 17 amino acids. CDR3 region: CASSLWRGTGISHEQYF. The CDR3 DNA follows: TGTGCCAGCAGTTTATGGAGGGGGACAGGGATCTCCCACGAGCAGTACTTC.